This TCR beta chain was identified in a study of T cell responses to AZD1222 COVID-19 vaccine. General study results and limits: Donors were largely white British and mainly female; clonal diversity was possibly underestimated.

The assay was immunoSEQ multiplex PCR, and TCRdb's table has in-frame clones only and misses some. The data contain about 130,000 clones, 80% to 90% of them singletons. This clone was seen only once. As yet, its antigen is unknown. The V gene's germline CDR1 is SGHDT and CDR2 YYEEEE. CDR3 size: 14 residues. V was shortened by 0 bases and J by 2 bases, with 7 bases between the two germline ends. The sample was peripheral blood, taken on day 0 of AZD1222 vaccination. This receptor was obtained from an adult in good health. The V gene is TRBV5-6, the J gene TRBJ2-3; D uncertain. In nucleotides, the CDR3 is TGTGCCAGCAGCTTGGTAGGGCCCACAGATACGCAGTATTTT. Its protein is CASSLVGPTDTQYF.